Shown below are 28 T cell receptor beta chains from a single sample sequenced in a study of T cell repertoires in cytomegalovirus infection. No antigen is known for these receptors. TCRdb processed the reads anew with MiXCR; each CDR3 protein has one entry. The repertoire holds under 50,000 distinct CDR3 sequences, with under 25% as singletons. This specimen was CD8+ T cells from cultured PBMCs, taken from culture after CMV antigen stimulation. The receptors come from a human donor in good health (CMV status not recorded). Some clones in this sample may be carry-over from other donors' samples.

This clonotype was counted at least ten times. The V gene is TRBV7-8, the J gene TRBJ2-3; possibly TRBD1 for D (6 bases). Between the trimmed V and J ends, which lost 8 bases and 0 bases, there was a span of 18 bases. The germline gives CDR1 SGHVS, CDR2 FQNEAQ. The CDR3 sequence is 16 residues long. The CDR3 DNA reads TGTGCCAGCCTTCTCAACTGGGGGCCTAGCACAGATACGCAGTATTTT. Translating gives CASLLNWGPSTDTQYF.

This chain joins TRBV12-3 or TRBV12-4 and TRBJ2-1, with D unresolved. V was pared by 6 bases and J by 5 bases, with 11 bases between. There are 13 residues in the CDR3. CDR3 sequence (DNA): TGTGCCAGCAGGTTGGTACCCCACAATGAGCAGTTCTTC. This encodes CASRLVPHNEQFF.

This clonotype was found a few times. This rearrangement joins TRBV7-6 to TRBJ2-7, with 9 bases lining up with TRBD2. The CDR3 contains 13 residues. After removal of 4 bases from V and 7 bases from J, the junction contained 5 bases not matched to a gene. The germline V gene encodes CDR1 SGHVS and CDR2 FNYEAQ. CDR3 DNA sequence: TGTGCCAGCAGCTCGGGACTAGCTGGGGAGCAGTACTTC. It encodes CASSSGLAGEQYF. Full variable domain (outside the CDR3, taken from reference TRBV7-6 and TRBJ2-7): GAGVSQSPRYKVTKRGQDVALRCDPISGHVSLYWYRQALGQGPEFLTYFNYEAQQDKSGLPNDRFSAERPEGSISTLTIQRTEQRDSAMYRCASSSGLAGEQYFGPGTRLTVT.

This clonotype has more than one count but fewer than ten. The chain uses TRBV6-1 and TRBJ1-1; D remains unclear. CDR1 and CDR2 (germline): MNHNS, SASEGT. CDR3 length equals 11 residues. Trimming took off 8 bases at V and 5 bases at J, with 9 bases between the two ends. In DNA form, the CDR3 reads TGTGCCAGCGGGGTCGGGACTGAAGCTTTCTTT. Translated: CASGVGTEAFF.

The chain carries TRBV7-9 and TRBJ2-2, with 12 bases lining up with TRBD2. Germline-derived CDR1 and CDR2 are SEHNR and FQNEAQ (reference sequence). V lost 5 bases, J lost 3 bases, and 4 bases stayed unmatched. This CDR3 has 16 amino acids. CDR3 DNA: TGTGCCAGCAGCCCGACTAGCGGGAGTTACACCGGGGAGCTGTTTTTT. It encodes CASSPTSGSYTGELFF. Supplemented by reference TRBV7-9 and TRBJ2-2, the full variable domain reads DTGVSQNPRHKITKRGQNVTFRCDPISEHNRLYWYRQTLGQGPEFLTYFQNEAQLEKSRLLSDRFSAERPKGSFSTLEIQRTEQGDSAMYLCASSPTSGSYTGELFFGEGSRLTVL.

The chain carries TRBV11-1 and TRBJ2-1; TRBD2 matches 9 bases. This CDR3 spans 19 amino acids. V shed 7 bases, J shed 4 bases, and the junction held 20 bases outside the gene matches. Germline V gene sequence: CDR1 SGHAT, CDR2 FQDESV (reference sequence). The CDR3 region is CASTGNSGRANHAYNEQFF. The CDR3 nucleotides are TGTGCCAGCACCGGTAATAGCGGGAGAGCCAACCACGCTTACAATGAGCAGTTCTTC.

DNA of the CDR3: TGTGCCAGCAGTTACTCTAACACCGGGGAGCTGTTTTTT. Translated, it gives CASSYSNTGELFF. The chain links TRBV6-5 to TRBJ2-2; unclear D gene. The CDR3 is made up of 13 amino acids. V gave up 0 bases and J gave up 2 bases, with 1 base separating them. Germline V lookup: CDR1 MNHEY, CDR2 SVGAGI.

The chain links TRBV4-3 to TRBJ2-7, with D unclear. Germline V gene lookup returns CDR1 LGHNA and CDR2 YSLEER. The CDR3 runs to 14 residues. The germline V and J ends were trimmed by 1 base and 2 bases, with 9 bases remaining between them. This CDR3 is CASSQASGPYEQYF. CDR3 nucleotide sequence: TGCGCCAGCAGCCAAGCATCCGGACCCTACGAGCAGTACTTC.

A few counts support this clonotype. The chain combines TRBV12-3 or TRBV12-4 with TRBJ1-1; a possible D gene is TRBD1 (6 bases). There are 15 residues in the CDR3. Trimming removed 1 base at V and 1 base at J, with 10 bases between. The CDR3 reads CASSLVGRGNTEAFF. Here the CDR3 DNA reads TGTGCCAGCAGTTTAGTCGGCAGGGGGAACACTGAAGCTTTCTTT.

The DNA for the CDR3 is TGTGCCAGCAGTGAGATCGGACAGGGGCACCAGCCCCAGCATTTT. Translated: CASSEIGQGHQPQHF. This sequence joins TRBV2 and TRBJ1-5; TRBD1 agrees at 9 bases. The CDR3 contains 15 residues. Looked up from germline, CDR1 is SNHLY and CDR2 is FYNNEI. V trimming: 3 bases; J trimming: 7 bases; junction bases outside the gene matches: 7.

The V gene is TRBV7-9, the J gene TRBJ1-2, with D uncertain. This CDR3 has 12 residues. V dropped 1 base and J dropped 5 bases, with 5 bases sitting between them. Germline values: CDR1 SEHNR, CDR2 FQNEAQ (reference sequence). CDR3 in DNA: TGTGCCAGCAGCTTAGGAGGGTATGGCTACACCTTC. This encodes CASSLGGYGYTF. Using reference TRBV7-9 and TRBJ1-2 for the parts outside the CDR3, the full variable domain is DTGVSQNPRHKITKRGQNVTFRCDPISEHNRLYWYRQTLGQGPEFLTYFQNEAQLEKSRLLSDRFSAERPKGSFSTLEIQRTEQGDSAMYLCASSLGGYGYTFGSGTRLTVV.

This clonotype was counted a few times. This sequence joins TRBV6-5 and TRBJ1-1; D might be TRBD1 (5 bases). V was cut by 5 bases and J by 0 bases, with 16 bases left in between. Per the germline V gene, CDR1 is MNHEY and CDR2 is SVGAGI. The CDR3 consists of 16 residues. Written as DNA, the CDR3 is TGTGCCAGCAGTCACGACTCGTGGGACCTGAACACTGAAGCTTTCTTT. This translates into CASSHDSWDLNTEAFF.

In its sample, this clonotype was seen a few times. The J gene is TRBJ2-1, the V gene TRBV7-8; TRBD2 matches 9 bases. Germline V CDR1 and CDR2: SGHVS, FQNEAQ. J was trimmed by 2 bases and V by 5 bases; bases with no gene match: 4. The CDR3 length is 15 residues. The CDR3, as DNA: TGTGCCAGCAGCCCCGGGACTAGCCCCTACAATGAGCAGTTCTTC. This sequence encodes CASSPGTSPYNEQFF.

CDR3: CASSLTTPPSGELFF. As DNA, the CDR3 is TGTGCCAGCAGCTTAACCACGCCTCCGTCCGGGGAGCTGTTTTTT. The gene calls are TRBV11-2 and TRBJ2-2; D call uncertain. V lost 2 bases and J 6 bases, leaving 13 bases between the germline ends. Germline V gives CDR1 SGHAT, CDR2 FQNNGV. This CDR3 contains 15 residues.

This clonotype showed up just a few times. This chain uses TRBV7-9 with TRBJ1-2; 7 bases are a match to TRBD1. The CDR3 consists of 16 residues. Germline assignment: CDR1 SEHNR and CDR2 FQNEAQ (reference sequence). Trimming at V came to 4 bases and at J to 4 bases, leaving 12 bases not matched to a gene. This CDR3 reads CASSSPSRQGGYGYTF. CDR3 sequence (DNA): TGTGCCAGCAGCTCCCCAAGTAGACAGGGTGGCTATGGCTACACCTTC.

This clonotype was detected ten times or more. The V and J genes are TRBV7-9 and TRBJ2-5; 9 bases agree with TRBD1. V lost 5 bases, J lost 3 bases, and 10 bases stayed unmatched. The CDR3 spans 16 residues. CDR1 is SEHNR and CDR2 is FQNEAQ in the germline V gene (reference sequence). In DNA, the CDR3 is TGTGCCAGCAGCCGCGCCCGGGACAGGGTCGAAGAGACCCAGTACTTC. Protein sequence: CASSRARDRVEETQYF.

This sequence joins TRBV11-2 and TRBJ2-7, with D unresolved. The CDR3 contains 13 residues. Germline V gene sequence: CDR1 SGHAT, CDR2 FQNNGV. The V gene lost 1 base and the J gene lost 3 bases, with 7 bases spanning the gap. The CDR3 region has the DNA TGTGCCAGCAGCTTAGGGTGGCACTACGAGCAGTACTTC. Its protein product is CASSLGWHYEQYF.

The chain links TRBV7-6 to TRBJ2-1, with 10 bases aligning to TRBD2. Germline CDR1 SGHVS, CDR2 FNYEAQ. The CDR3 is 17 amino acids. V dropped 2 bases and J dropped 6; count of bases not matched to a gene: 10. CDR3 loop: CASSLMVGLAGVNEQFF. The CDR3 DNA reads TGTGCCAGCAGCTTAATGGTTGGTCTAGCGGGAGTCAATGAGCAGTTCTTC.

This clonotype occurred a few times. The CDR3 loop is CASSHQGNTYNEQFF. In DNA form, the CDR3 reads TGCGCCAGCAGCCACCAGGGAAACACCTACAATGAGCAGTTCTTC. J is TRBJ2-1 and V is TRBV4-3; tentatively, D is TRBD1 (5 bases). V was pared by 3 bases and J by 2 bases, with 11 bases between. In germline, CDR1 is LGHNA, CDR2 YSLEER. The CDR3 has 15 residues.

Only a few counts were recorded for this clonotype. This chain connects TRBV11-1 to TRBJ2-1, with TRBD2 identical over 10 bases. The J segment lost 0 bases and the V segment lost 5 bases, leaving 13 bases of the junction unmatched. The CDR3 loop spans 19 amino acids. Germline CDR1 SGHAT, CDR2 FQDESV (reference sequence). The CDR3 reads CASSGPGTSVVTSYNEQFF. In DNA form, the CDR3 reads TGTGCCAGCAGCGGGCCCGGGACTAGCGTAGTCACCTCCTACAATGAGCAGTTCTTC.

Only a few counts were recorded for this clonotype. The rearrangement links TRBV2 to TRBJ2-5, with D possibly called TRBD1 or TRBD2 (6 bases each). Germline loops: CDR1 SNHLY, CDR2 FYNNEI. The V end was cut by 3 bases, the J end by 6 bases, with 17 bases between. The CDR3 totals 15 residues. The CDR3 is CASSESSGGGQTQYF. The CDR3 DNA follows: TGTGCCAGCAGTGAGTCCAGCGGAGGGGGACAGACCCAGTACTTC.

This clonotype turned up a few times. The chain has TRBV28 and TRBJ2-1; D is unresolved. Germline V gives CDR1 MDHEN, CDR2 SYDVKM. This CDR3 comprises 13 residues. V was pared by 3 bases and J by 2 bases, with 5 bases between. CDR3 residues: CASSLGPYNEQFF. The CDR3 region has the DNA TGTGCCAGCAGTTTGGGCCCCTACAATGAGCAGTTCTTC. Based on the CDR3 plus reference TRBV28 and TRBJ2-1, the full variable domain is DVKVTQSSRYLVKRTGEKVFLECVQDMDHENMFWYRQDPGLGLRLIYFSYDVKMKEKGDIPEGYSVSREKKERFSLILESASTNQTSMYLCASSLGPYNEQFFGPGTRLTVL.

The chain combines TRBV7-2 with TRBJ2-5; no definite D call. Trimming stripped 5 bases from V and 1 base from J, with 11 bases between. Germline CDR1 reads SGHTA; CDR2 reads FQGNSA. The CDR3 consists of 14 residues. CDR3 residues: CASSLGRIQETQYF. In DNA, the CDR3 is TGTGCCAGCAGCCTTGGACGGATCCAAGAGACCCAGTACTTC.

The chain has TRBV12-3 or TRBV12-4 and TRBJ2-7; D may be TRBD1 (6 bases). This CDR3 is 12 amino acids long. V was pared by 7 bases and J by 6 bases, with 13 bases between. CDR3 in amino acids: CASTQGQGEQYF. CDR3 sequence (DNA): TGTGCCAGCACGCAGGGGCAGGGCGAGCAGTACTTC.

This clonotype was detected many times. Germline and junction disagree at one end, which may indicate a read error. V gene TRBV20-1 combines with J gene TRBJ2-7; the match to TRBD2 covers 7 bases. There are 14 residues in the CDR3. CDR1 is DFQATT and CDR2 is SNEGSKA in the germline V gene (reference sequence). The CDR3 sequence is CSARGLGLTYEQYF. DNA of the CDR3: TGCAGTGCCAGAGGACTAGGGTTGACCTACGAGCAGTACTTC.

This rearrangement joins TRBV6-5 to TRBJ2-5; weak D call: TRBD1 (6 bases). This CDR3 has 14 residues. Germline values: CDR1 MNHEY, CDR2 SVGAGI. Deletions cut 10 bases from V and 0 bases from J, with 15 bases between. This CDR3 is CATAGDGYQETQYF. CDR3 nucleotides: TGTGCCACCGCAGGGGACGGCTACCAAGAGACCCAGTACTTC.

The J gene is TRBJ1-1, the V gene TRBV12-5, with 8 bases matching TRBD1. With 2 bases clipped from V and 0 bases from J, the junction kept 8 bases outside the gene matches. CDR3 length equals 17 residues. The V gene's germline CDR1 is LGHNT and CDR2 FRNRAP. The CDR3 DNA follows: TGTGCTAGTGGTTTGACCCGGACAGGGACTCTGAACACTGAAGCTTTCTTT. Translated, it gives CASGLTRTGTLNTEAFF.

This chain uses TRBV7-9 with TRBJ1-1; D call uncertain. The V gene lost 2 bases and the J gene lost 3 bases, with 4 bases spanning the gap. Germline CDR1 reads SEHNR; CDR2 reads FQNEAQ (reference sequence). The CDR3 is 12 amino acids. CDR3 nucleotide sequence: TGTGCCAGCAGCTTATTGCACACTGAAGCTTTCTTT. As protein: CASSLLHTEAFF.